The clone carrying this T cell receptor (beta chain) was seen repeatedly, ten times or more. The antigen is not known. The V end was cut by 0 bases, the J end by 4 bases, with 8 bases between. This CDR3 spans 14 amino acids. The germline gives CDR1 LGHNA, CDR2 YSLEER. The data are from a study of T cells after yellow fever vaccination. Broader study findings: Any FACS-sorted repertoire could hold abundant clonotypes that contaminate it from the bulk population. CD4 and CD8 compartments shared a small share of clonotypes, likely from convergent recombination. Weaker overall was a secondary response that nonetheless peaked faster, on day 5 versus 15.

5'RACE template switching added a universal primer site and UMIs to TCR cDNA. TCRdb re-called the 5' RACE reads through MiXCR, storing one row per CDR3 protein. The data contain 250,000 or so distinct CDR3 sequences, more than 3.5% of them singletons. This chain uses TRBV4-3 with TRBJ2-3, with D uncertain. The receptor comes from a man between 18 and 29 years old who received the YFV17D yellow fever vaccine. The starting material was PBMCs, obtained 15 days after the yellow fever booster vaccination. CDR3 region: CASSQDRFADTQYF. DNA for the CDR3: TGCGCCAGCAGCCAAGATCGGTTCGCAGATACGCAGTATTTT.